These 23 T cell receptor beta chains originate from one sample sequenced in a study of metastatic and nonmetastatic thyroid tumors. None of the patients had undergone any treatment ahead of thyroid surgery. TCRdb re-called the PCR reads with MiXCR. The table records some 25,000 clones, 19% of them present only once. The material sequenced was blood. The receptor set was obtained from a male donor with papillary thyroid cancer or a benign thyroid nodule (not recorded which). Some clones in this sample may be carry-over from other donors' samples.

Many counts were recorded for this clone. The chain couples TRBV5-6 to TRBJ1-6; TRBD1 agrees at 11 bases. This CDR3 spans 14 amino acids. The ends lost 4 bases at V and 10 bases at J; junction bases unmatched: 4. Germline V CDR1 and CDR2: SGHDT, YYEEEE. CDR3 region: CASSKDRGHSPLHF. The CDR3 DNA reads as TGTGCCAGCAGCAAGGACAGGGGGCACTCACCCCTCCACTTT.

The chain joins TRBV20-1 to TRBJ2-3, with D possibly being TRBD1 or TRBD2 (5 bases each). V dropped 6 bases and J dropped 11 bases, with 24 bases sitting between them. The CDR3 covers 14 residues. CDR1 DFQATT and CDR2 SNEGSKA come from the germline V gene (reference sequence). The CDR3 here is CSAPPRTGTLRQYF. DNA for the CDR3: TGCAGTGCCCCCCCCCGGACGGGGACGCTTAGGCAGTATTTT.

By share of the sample, this clone is medium-sized (0.01 to 0.1%). This sequence joins TRBV12-3 or TRBV12-4 and TRBJ1-2, with D maybe TRBD1 (6 bases). This CDR3 is 13 amino acids long. V shed 5 bases and J shed 4 bases, with 11 bases lying between them. The chain's CDR3 is CASSPGQFYGYTF. CDR3 bases: TGTGCCAGCAGTCCCGGACAGTTCTATGGCTACACCTTC.

This clone was seen at least ten times. The V gene is TRBV12-3 or TRBV12-4, the J gene TRBJ2-7, with a weak D call TRBD2 (6 bases). Trimming left V 6 bases short and J 6 bases short, with 15 bases between. The CDR3 consists of 13 residues. The CDR3 DNA sequence: TGTGCCAGCAGCTTGAATACAGCGGGCGAGCAGTACTTC. Protein: CASSLNTAGEQYF.

The chain carries TRBV4-1 and TRBJ2-2; the D is unclear. V was pared by 0 bases and J by 6 bases, with 5 bases between. Germline V gene data show CDR1 as MGHRA and CDR2 as YSYEKL. This CDR3 region has 13 residues. Here the CDR3 DNA reads TGCGCCAGCAGCCAAGATATGGCCGGGGAGCTGTTTTTT. Its translation: CASSQDMAGELFF.

This clone was counted a few times. The rearrangement uses TRBV20-1 and TRBJ2-3; D unresolved. Germline V gives CDR1 DFQATT, CDR2 SNEGSKA (reference sequence). The CDR3 totals 11 residues. V lost 7 bases and J lost 3, with 8 bases in between. This CDR3 is CSGYETDTQYF. As DNA, the CDR3 is TGCAGTGGTTATGAAACAGATACGCAGTATTTT.

By share, this clone ranks as medium-sized. V is TRBV6-1 and J is TRBJ2-7, with 7 bases that match TRBD1. V was pared by 3 bases and J by 2 bases, with 7 bases of the junction left unmatched. The germline CDR1 and CDR2 sequences are MNHNS and SASEGT. This CDR3 spans 15 amino acids. In nucleotides, the CDR3 is TGTGCCAGCAGTGAGGCCTGGACAGGAGCCTACGAGCAGTACTTC. Translating gives CASSEAWTGAYEQYF.

The chain joins TRBV4-2 to TRBJ2-1; TRBD2 matches at 12 bases. Germline V gene sequence: CDR1 LGHNA, CDR2 YNFKEQ. V trimming: 4 bases; J trimming: 2 bases; junction bases outside the gene matches: 6. This CDR3 region has 17 residues. The CDR3 coding sequence is TGTGCCAGCAGCCCCGGACTAGCGGGGATGACCTACAATGAGCAGTTCTTC. It codes for CASSPGLAGMTYNEQFF.

This clone is medium-sized. V gene TRBV6-2 or TRBV6-3 combines with J gene TRBJ2-2; D might be TRBD1 (6 bases). The germline V gene has CDR1 MNHEY and CDR2 SVGEGT. This CDR3 spans 18 amino acids. V lost 0 bases, J lost 0 bases, and 14 bases lay in between. The CDR3 reads CASSYSSPRQANTGELFF. DNA for the CDR3: TGTGCCAGCAGTTACTCATCTCCGCGACAGGCGAACACCGGGGAGCTGTTTTTT.

This clone has at least ten counts. J is TRBJ2-5 and V is TRBV5-1, with a possible D match to TRBD2 (5 bases). The germline V and J ends were trimmed by 0 bases and 1 base, with 10 bases remaining between them. Germline V gene data show CDR1 as SGHRS and CDR2 as YFSETQ. The CDR3 runs to 15 residues. The CDR3 sequence is CASSLEGVTQETQYF. CDR3 coding DNA: TGCGCCAGCAGCTTGGAGGGAGTAACCCAAGAGACCCAGTACTTC.

This clone turned up a few times. The genes are TRBV19 and TRBJ1-5; TRBD1 matches 7 bases. CDR1 LNHDA and CDR2 SQIVND come from the germline V gene (reference sequence). V lost 5 bases, J lost 3 bases, and 4 bases stayed unmatched. The CDR3 is 14 amino acids. The DNA of the CDR3 is TGTGCCAGTAGTGGGACAGTCAACAATCAGCCCCAGCATTTT. It translates to CASSGTVNNQPQHF. Drawing the rest from reference TRBV19 and TRBJ1-5, the complete variable domain is DGGITQSPKYLFRKEGQNVTLSCEQNLNHDAMYWYRQDPGQGLRLIYYSQIVNDFQKGDIAEGYSVSREKKESFPLTVTSAQKNPTAFYLCASSGTVNNQPQHFGDGTRLSIL.

There are many counts of this clone. The V call is TRBV4-1, the J call TRBJ2-2, with D possibly being TRBD1 (6 bases). The V and J ends lost 0 bases and 7 bases respectively, with 18 bases between them. This CDR3 contains 17 residues. The germline V gene encodes CDR1 MGHRA and CDR2 YSYEKL. The CDR3 region is CASSQDSMAGDDGELFF. The CDR3 nucleotides are TGCGCCAGCAGCCAAGATAGTATGGCAGGGGATGACGGGGAGCTGTTTTTT.

This clone was observed many times. Other DNA sequences of this sample code for an identical CDR3. The chain employs TRBV9 and TRBJ2-7; no definite D call. Germline V gene sequence: CDR1 SGDLS, CDR2 YYNGEE. This CDR3 has 13 amino acids. V was pared by 4 bases and J by 6 bases, with 14 bases between. In DNA, the CDR3 is TGTGCCAGCAGCCCCGAGGCCAGCGTCGAGCAGTACTTC. This encodes CASSPEASVEQYF.

This clone was seen a single time. The chain couples TRBV4-3 to TRBJ1-2; possible D gene TRBD1, 5 bases. The V and J ends lost 3 bases and 7 bases respectively, with 21 bases between them. Germline V gene lookup returns CDR1 LGHNA and CDR2 YSLEER. The CDR3 totals 16 residues. This CDR3 is CASSQEGASGAGGYTF. The CDR3 nucleotides read TGCGCCAGCAGCCAGGAAGGGGCTAGTGGGGCAGGTGGCTACACCTTC.

The gene calls are TRBV27 and TRBJ1-6; 9 positions agree with TRBD1. The CDR3 has 15 amino acids. The ends lost 7 bases at V and 8 bases at J; junction bases unmatched: 9. CDR1 is MNHEY, CDR2 SMNVEV, per germline (reference sequence). DNA for the CDR3: TGTGCCAGCAACCCAACAGGGGGCGGCTATTCACCCCTCCACTTT. Residues: CASNPTGGGYSPLHF.

The V call is TRBV5-5, the J call TRBJ2-6, with D maybe TRBD2 (6 bases). Germline-derived CDR1 and CDR2 are SGHKS and YYEKEE (reference sequence). CDR3 length: 16 amino acids. Trimming shortened V by 0 bases and J by 2 bases, and 9 bases separated the two germline ends. The CDR3: CASSLEGGAGANVLTF. CDR3 nucleotide sequence: TGTGCCAGCAGCTTGGAGGGAGGCGCTGGGGCCAACGTCCTGACTTTC. Using reference TRBV5-5 and TRBJ2-6 for the parts outside the CDR3, the full variable domain is DAGVTQSPTHLIKTRGQQVTLRCSPISGHKSVSWYQQVLGQGPQFIFQYYEKEERGRGNFPDRFSARQFPNYSSELNVNALLLGDSALYLCASSLEGGAGANVLTFGAGSRLTVL.

Judged by abundance, this clone is medium-sized. The chain combines TRBV6-1 with TRBJ2-7; TRBD2 agrees at 7 bases. The CDR3 is 15 amino acids. Trimming at V came to 5 bases and at J to 5 bases, leaving 12 bases not matched to a gene. Germline CDR1 MNHNS, CDR2 SASEGT. CDR3 sequence (DNA): TGTGCCAGCAGTCACCGGGGGAGGGTCATTAACGAGCAGTACTTC. Its protein product is CASSHRGRVINEQYF.

This clone was observed at least ten times. V and J are TRBV11-2 and TRBJ1-1; D remains ambiguous. The CDR3 covers 13 residues. Germline V gives CDR1 SGHAT, CDR2 FQNNGV. V was clipped by 4 bases and J by 0 bases, with 6 bases between them. The CDR3 sequence: CASSSPLNTEAFF. As DNA, the CDR3 is TGTGCCAGCAGCTCCCCCTTGAACACTGAAGCTTTCTTT.

Note on this clone: Without the conserved terminal phenylalanine or tryptophan, this CDR3 likely stems from a read error. This chain connects TRBV2 to TRBJ2-3, with 7 bases that match TRBD1. J was trimmed by 3 bases and V by 2 bases; bases with no gene match: 5. Germline V gives CDR1 SNHLY, CDR2 FYNNEI. The CDR3 extends over 15 amino acids. Written as DNA, the CDR3 is TGTGCCAGCAGTGAAAACAGGGGCGGGACAGATACGCAGTATTCT. Translation gives CASSENRGGTDTQYS.

This clone has ten or more counts. A much larger clonotype is one base distant, so this may be a read error. The chain links TRBV3-1 to TRBJ1-2; D call uncertain. The CDR3 contains 15 residues. Trimming cost V 3 bases and J 0 bases, with 11 bases left between them. Germline CDR1 is LGHDT and CDR2 is YNNKEL (reference sequence). The DNA for the CDR3 is TGTGCCAGCAGCCACGGACGGACCTCTAACTATGGCTACACCTTC. Its translation: CASSHGRTSNYGYTF. The complete variable domain, with remaining parts taken from reference TRBV3-1 and TRBJ1-2, reads DTAVSQTPKYLVTQMGNDKSIKCEQNLGHDTMYWYKQDSKKFLKIMFSYNNKELIINETVPNRFSPKSPDKAHLNLHINSLELGDSAVYFCASSHGRTSNYGYTFGSGTRLTVV.

By share, this clone ranks as medium-sized. The V gene is TRBV20-1, the J gene TRBJ2-7, with unresolved D. The V gene's germline CDR1 is DFQATT and CDR2 SNEGSKA (reference sequence). This CDR3 has 13 residues. V gave up 0 bases and J gave up 1 base, with 7 bases separating them. The CDR3 loop reads CSARDPLSYEQYF. In nucleotides, the CDR3 is TGCAGTGCTAGAGACCCCCTTTCCTACGAGCAGTACTTC.

The chain uses TRBV19 and TRBJ1-2, with 9 positions matching TRBD1. The CDR3 totals 14 residues. V lost 8 bases to trimming and J lost 5 bases; unmatched junction nucleotides: 9. CDR1 LNHDA and CDR2 SQIVND come from the germline V gene (reference sequence). The CDR3 region has the DNA TGTGCCAGTCAGGACAGGGGCACTCTTTATGGCTACACCTTC. The encoded protein is CASQDRGTLYGYTF.

This clone has just a few counts. The chain recombines TRBV5-6 with TRBJ2-4, with no clear D. Trimming shortened V by 4 bases and J by 9 bases, and 11 bases separated the two germline ends. The germline CDR1 and CDR2 sequences are SGHDT and YYEEEE. The CDR3 runs to 12 residues. The CDR3 loop is CASSPSYGIQYF. In DNA, the CDR3 is TGTGCCAGCAGCCCCAGTTACGGCATTCAGTACTTC.